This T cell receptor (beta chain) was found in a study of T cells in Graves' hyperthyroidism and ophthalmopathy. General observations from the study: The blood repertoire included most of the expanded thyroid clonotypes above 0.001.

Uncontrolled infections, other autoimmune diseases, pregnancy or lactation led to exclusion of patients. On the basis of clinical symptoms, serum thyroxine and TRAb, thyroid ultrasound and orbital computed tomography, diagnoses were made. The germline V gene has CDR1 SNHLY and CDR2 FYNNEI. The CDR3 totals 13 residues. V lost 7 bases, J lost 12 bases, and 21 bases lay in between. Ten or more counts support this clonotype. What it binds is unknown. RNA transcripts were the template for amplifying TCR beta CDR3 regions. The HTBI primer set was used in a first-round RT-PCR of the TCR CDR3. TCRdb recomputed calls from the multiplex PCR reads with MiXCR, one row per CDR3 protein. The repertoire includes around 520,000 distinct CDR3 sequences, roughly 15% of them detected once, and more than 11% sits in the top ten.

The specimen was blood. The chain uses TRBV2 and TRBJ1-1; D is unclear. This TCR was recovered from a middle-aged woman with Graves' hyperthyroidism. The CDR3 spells CASIISQLGVPFF. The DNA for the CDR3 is TGTGCCAGCATTATATCACAGCTAGGAGTCCCTTTCTTT.